This TCR beta chain was found in a study of identical twins (TCRdb year 2016). With regard to the full study: To test whether fetal clonotypes persist, this study deep-sequenced TCR alpha and beta repertoires from monozygotic twins, from unrelated adults of various ages, and from cord blood. To rule out contamination, replicate twin experiments were performed at different times with different library preparation protocols.

Preparation of the library involved 5' RACE. TCRdb records Illumina HiSeq 2000 as the sequencer. Template switching introduced a universal primer binding site; the final cDNA contained a unique molecular identifier, enabling accurate counting of TCR cDNA molecules. Specific primers in the conserved constant-segment region were used to synthesize first-strand cDNA for TCR alpha and beta chains. To control for contamination, every cDNA library was double barcoded, receiving both a SMART-Mk sample barcode and Illumina barcodes. TruSeq adapter sequences along with Illumina sample barcodes were introduced in two successive PCR steps. The TCR alpha and beta cDNA libraries were sequenced on the Illumina HiSeq platform using custom primers. The authors' pipeline ran thus. Raw reads were processed with MiGEC to extract unique molecular identifiers, and MiXCR was used to determine CDR3 positions. Recombination models were inferred per individual with the repgenHMM and IGoR tools using an EM algorithm. The analysis of shared clonotypes was done with the tcR package in R, with sharing normalized by the product of cloneset sizes. Out-of-frame nonproductive sequences were analyzed to study raw recombination free of thymic and clonal selection effects. TCRdb reanalyzed the raw reads on its own, using fastp at Q25 for trimming and MiXCR for clone calling, and kept in-frame beta chains. Every entry covers one CDR3 protein and lists the most common genes and DNA from its rows. These V and J calls originate from TCRdb's pipeline instead of the authors' own analysis. For this sample the table gives about 100,000 distinct CDR3 sequences, of which under 7% were detected only once. The leading ten clones occupy 10% to 15% of the sample.

General study outcomes and caveats: In beta out-of-frame sequences, excess twin sharing was weaker, because having fewer shared sequences lowered the signal-to-noise ratio. Out-of-frame TCR alpha sequences shared between twins showed an excess of low generation-probability sequences compared with coincidental sharing between unrelated individuals. In monozygotic twins, out-of-frame TCR alpha sharing was systematically underestimated by recombination models, although the models agreed with sharing between unrelated individuals. Zero-insertion analyses could be partly confounded by invariant T cells such as MAIT and iNKT, though diverse VJ usage argued against such confounding for most clonotypes. Abundant cord blood beta clonotypes carried fewer insertions; young adult naive repertoires showed a weaker similar trend, while memory repertoires showed none. Because the same donors could not be followed over many years, conclusions were based on cross-sectional statistical analysis.

Reading the germline V gene gives CDR1 SGHAT and CDR2 FQNNGV. The CDR3 contains 12 residues when both ends are counted. As for this clonotype: No cognate antigen has been identified for it. A much larger clone lies a single base off, so this may be a read error. In this CDR3 the conserved last residue, phenylalanine or tryptophan, is missing, so a read error is likely. It is unclear where the CDR3 begins or ends on the DNA, so no DNA is shown, and the CDR3 is as TCRdb lists it.

Every donor was a healthy Caucasian. Miltenyi CD45RO+ enrichment and human naive T-cell isolation kits were used to isolate memory (CD45RO+) and naive T cells from PBMC. This TCR was recovered from a woman aged 50 to 65 in good health. The chain was built from TRBV11-2 and TRBJ2-7; TRBD1, as called in the table, went unchecked against the DNA. Sequenced input: memory T cells sorted from blood. The cell subset or site label on this specimen signifies: CD45RO+ enriched T cells. This receptor has the CDR3 CASSLSGTANNA.